This T cell receptor (beta chain) was documented in a study of blood T cell repertoires in COVID-19. Study overall: Specimens from acute and convalescent COVID-19 originated in the United States, Italy and Spain. T cells, B-cell-depleted T cells, or PBMCs supplied cDNA or gDNA.

CDR3 length: 15 residues. CDR1 and CDR2 from the germline V gene are SGHKS and YYEKEE (reference sequence). The V end lost 0 bases, the J end lost 5 bases, and 14 bases lay between the germline ends. How the authors handled the data: Amplification from reference gene primers served as the basis for estimated nucleated cell counts. Here immunoSEQ multiplex PCR was the method, and the copy in TCRdb shows in-frame clones only, minus some. V and J calls and clone size are those listed in that table; D and trimming were worked out from the DNA. The data show some 66,000 clones, just under 90% seen once. The sequenced sample consisted of peripheral blood. This TCR was recovered from a human donor with active COVID-19. The donor label of this sample is uncertain. J is TRBJ1-1 and V is TRBV5-5; a weak D match, TRBD1 (6 bases). CDR3: CASSLGGGAGTEAFF. As DNA, the CDR3 is TGTGCCAGCAGCTTGGGTGGGGGGGCAGGAACTGAAGCTTTCTTT.